Only a few counts were recorded for the clone carrying this TCR beta chain. Its target is unknown. These data are taken from a study of T cells in Graves' hyperthyroidism and ophthalmopathy. Study-level results: Ophthalmopathy cases were set apart from stable hyperthyroidism by a 13 V-J model.

RNA transcripts provided the source from which TCR beta CDR3 regions were amplified. First-round RT-PCR with HTBI primers amplified the TCR CDR3 region. MiXCR, run by TCRdb on the multiplex PCR reads, gives a single entry per CDR3 protein. The sample carries some 440,000 distinct CDR3 sequences, roughly 14% recorded once. Newly diagnosed hyperthyroidism, duration under 2 months, in patients aged 18 to 65. The CDR3 spans 13 residues. V dropped 3 bases and J dropped 7 bases, with 15 bases sitting between them. CDR1 is DFQATT, CDR2 SNEGSKA, per germline (reference sequence). V usage is TRBV20-1 and J usage is TRBJ1-2, with D possibly being TRBD1 (5 bases). The TCR comes from a woman in her late teens or twenties with Graves' hyperthyroidism. The specimen sequenced was blood. CDR3 coding DNA: TGCAGTGCTAGGAGGTCCAGGGCTTCTGGCTACACCTTC. Its protein is CSARRSRASGYTF.